A selection of T cell receptor beta chains follows, all from one sample in a study of PD-L1 blockade in urothelial cancer. TCRdb keeps only in-frame clones here, not all; method: immunoSEQ multiplex PCR. The table includes around 40,000 clones, more than 35% detected once. Sequenced here: tumor tissue, sampled before atezolizumab (anti-PD-L1) treatment. These receptors were obtained from a man between 60 and 70 years old with urothelial cancer. CDR3s include the opening cysteine and the closing phenylalanine or tryptophan. The D gene is left open where the match is weak. Rows give clone size only sometimes, using once, few, many, or a class for an expanded clone.

TGTGCCAGCTCATTCAGGGGTGGCGGCGAAGCTTTCTTT	CASSFRGGGEAFF	TRBJ1-1	.	.	TRBV18
TGCGCCAGCAGCCACAATACAGGGGGCGCCGGCGAGACCCAGTACTTC	CASSHNTGGAGETQYF	TRBJ2-5	TRBD1	.	TRBV5-1
TGTGCCAGTGGGGACGGGGGAGGCTACACCTTC	CASGDGGGYTF	TRBJ1-2	.	.	TRBV19
TGTGCCATCAGCCCAGGGGGGTTGCAAGAGACCCAGTACTTC	CAISPGGLQETQYF	TRBJ2-5	.	.	TRBV10-3
TGTGCCAGTAATAGCTGGGGAGGCAATCAGCCCCAGCATTTT	CASNSWGGNQPQHF	TRBJ1-5	.	.	TRBV19
TGTGCCAGCAGTGCAGGAGGACACCTTGGAAACACCATATATTTT	CASSAGGHLGNTIYF	TRBJ1-3	.	.	TRBV27
TGTGCCAGCAGCCCCCGGGACTTTAGGCTTCGGGGTACGCAGTATTTT	CASSPRDFRLRGTQYF	TRBJ2-3	.	few	TRBV9
TGCGCCAGCAGCCCTATGGGGGGCGCAGATACGCAGTATTTT	CASSPMGGADTQYF	TRBJ2-3	.	once	TRBV5-1
TGTGCCAGCAGAACAGTATCGAGCACCGGGGAGCTGTTTTTT	CASRTVSSTGELFF	TRBJ2-2	.	few	TRBV27
TGTGCTAGTGGTTCGGCACTGCAGGGACAGGGGGCCAATCAGCCCCAGCATTTT	CASGSALQGQGANQPQHF	TRBJ1-5	TRBD1	.	TRBV12-5
TGTGCCATCAGTGAGTCGCAGGACACATACTACAATGAGCAGTTCTTC	CAISESQDTYYNEQFF	TRBJ2-1	.	medium-sized	TRBV10-3
TGTGCCAGCAGCGCAGAGGACAGGGGTAACTATGGCTACACCTTC	CASSAEDRGNYGYTF	TRBJ1-2	TRBD1	.	TRBV11-1
TGTGCCAGCAGTAGATCCTCGGGGTCGGGGGGCACAGATACGCAGTATTTT	CASSRSSGSGGTDTQYF	TRBJ2-3	.	few	TRBV6-8
TGTGCCAGCAGCTTATCCCAGGGCTCTGGAAACACCATATATTTT	CASSLSQGSGNTIYF	TRBJ1-3	.	many	TRBV11-3
TGTGCCACCAGCTGGACTAGCGGGGCCAGGGAGCTGTTTTTT	CATSWTSGARELFF	TRBJ2-2	TRBD2	.	TRBV15
TGCGCCAGCAGCCAAGATAAGCTAGGGGCAGGGAACTATGGCTACACCTTC	CASSQDKLGAGNYGYTF	TRBJ1-2	.	.	TRBV1
TGTGCCAGCAGAAGACAGGGGCTTGCTAACTATGGCTACACCTTC	CASRRQGLANYGYTF	TRBJ1-2	TRBD1	many	TRBV6-8
TGTGCCAGCAGCTTAGGGACGGAGGCGGATACGCAGTATTTT	CASSLGTEADTQYF	TRBJ2-3	.	many	TRBV11-3
TGTGCCAGTAGTATAGTTGGGACACCTAGCAATCAGCCCCAGCATTTT	CASSIVGTPSNQPQHF	TRBJ1-5	.	.	TRBV19
TGTGCCAGCAGTGAGCCAGGGGTGCGTGAAAAACTGTTTTTT	CASSEPGVREKLFF	TRBJ1-4	.	.	TRBV25-1
TGTGCCAGCAGACCCCTTCCCGATGGGACAGGGGTTAAGTTCTTC	CASRPLPDGTGVKFF	TRBJ2-1	TRBD1	.	TRBV6-8
TGTGCCAGCAGCAGGCTAGCGGGAGCTGGGGTCGAGCAGTACTTC	CASSRLAGAGVEQYF	TRBJ2-7	TRBD2	many	TRBV11-3
TGTGCCAGCAGCTGGGGGGACACAGGGGCCTCCTACAATGAGCAGTTCTTC	CASSWGDTGASYNEQFF	TRBJ2-1	.	few	TRBV11-3
TGTGCCAGCAGTGAAGTCCCAACAGGGTCTAATCAGCCCCAGCATTTT	CASSEVPTGSNQPQHF	TRBJ1-5	.	few	TRBV6-1
TGCGCCAGCAGCCAACTAACCGGGACAGCCTACGAGCAGTACTTC	CASSQLTGTAYEQYF	TRBJ2-7	TRBD1	.	TRBV23-1
TGTGCCAGCAGCGTAGGTGGAGCCGCTAATGAGCAGTTCTTC	CASSVGGAANEQFF	TRBJ2-1	.	.	TRBV9
TGTGCCAGCAGCCCCGGACAGACCTCTGGAAACACCATATATTTT	CASSPGQTSGNTIYF	TRBJ1-3	.	once	TRBV28
TGTGCCAGCACCCTGACAGGCTCTTACAATGAGCAGTTCTTC	CASTLTGSYNEQFF	TRBJ2-1	.	few	TRBV27
TGTGCCATCAGTGAGGGACAGGGAAGGATAGGGCCGAACACTGAAGCTTTCTTT	CAISEGQGRIGPNTEAFF	TRBJ1-1	TRBD1	.	TRBV10-3
TGTGCCAGCAGCCCACCGGGGGGGCGGGACACAGATACGCAGTATTTT	CASSPPGGRDTDTQYF	TRBJ2-3	TRBD2	.	TRBV11-3
TGCGCCAGCAGCCTAGGGGACACGGACGCTGATACGCAGTATTTT	CASSLGDTDADTQYF	TRBJ2-3	.	.	TRBV1
TGTGCCAGCAGTTACACAAGGGGATACCCTCCCTACGAGCAGTACTTC	CASSYTRGYPPYEQYF	TRBJ2-7	.	few	TRBV6-8
TGTGCCACCAGCTATCTAGCGGGGGCACAAGAGCAGTACTTC	CATSYLAGAQEQYF	TRBJ2-7	TRBD2	medium-sized	TRBV15
TGCGCCAGCAGCAACTACCAGGGGGGGAAGTCTGAAAAACTGTTTTTT	CASSNYQGGKSEKLFF	TRBJ1-4	TRBD1	.	TRBV5-1
TGTGCCAGCAGCTTGTACTACCGGGGCACTGAAGCTTTCTTT	CASSLYYRGTEAFF	TRBJ1-1	.	few	TRBV11-1
TGCGCCAGCAGCCAGCCAGGGACTGAAAAACTGTTTTTT	CASSQPGTEKLFF	TRBJ1-4	.	.	TRBV4-1
TGTGCCAGCAGCGTCGACACTAAAGGAGGAAAACTGTTTTTT	CASSVDTKGGKLFF	TRBJ1-4	.	few	TRBV9
TGCAGCGTTGTGGACAGGGGGCTGGGAAACACTGAAGCTTTCTTT	CSVVDRGLGNTEAFF	TRBJ1-1	TRBD1	few	TRBV29-1
TGTGCCAGCTCTCTGGACAGGGCCTACTCTGGAAACACCATATATTTT	CASSLDRAYSGNTIYF	TRBJ1-3	TRBD1	.	TRBV18
TGCAGCGTTGCCTACAACTTGAACACTGAAGCTTTCTTT	CSVAYNLNTEAFF	TRBJ1-1	.	.	TRBV29-1
TGTGCCAGCAGTTTCCCCCTCGGCGAGCAGTACTTC	CASSFPLGEQYF	TRBJ2-7	.	once	TRBV28
TGTGCCATCAGTGGAATATTACAGGCCTACACCTTC	CAISGILQAYTF	TRBJ1-2	.	many	TRBV6-8
TGTGCCAGCAGCTTGGGACTATGGACAGATACGCAGTATTTT	CASSLGLWTDTQYF	TRBJ2-3	TRBD2	many	TRBV11-3
TGTGCCAGTGCGGCGAGCCCCCGGGAGACCCAGTACTTC	CASAASPRETQYF	TRBJ2-5	.	many	TRBV9
TGTGCCAGCAGCAGGCAGGGCGGATCGAACACTGAAGCTTTCTTT	CASSRQGGSNTEAFF	TRBJ1-1	.	few	TRBV11-1
TGTGCCAGCAGCGTAATCGCCGGGACTAGCACAGATACGCAGTATTTT	CASSVIAGTSTDTQYF	TRBJ2-3	.	.	TRBV9
TGTGCCAGCACCCCCGGAGGGGGACTAGCGGCAGATACGCAGTATTTT	CASTPGGGLAADTQYF	TRBJ2-3	.	few	TRBV7-5
TGTGCCTGGAGTGGGTCCTACGAGCAGTACTTC	CAWSGSYEQYF	TRBJ2-7	.	.	TRBV30
TGTGCCAGCAGCCCTCGTTTGGGGGGCGAGACCCAGTACTTC	CASSPRLGGETQYF	TRBJ2-5	.	many	TRBV6-8
TGCGCCAGCAGTGATGGCGGCTCTGGAAACACCATATATTTT	CASSDGGSGNTIYF	TRBJ1-3	.	.	TRBV10-2
TGTGCCAGCAGGCTACTTCCCTCCGCCTCTCCACATTCAGATACGCAGTATTTT	CASRLLPSASPHSDTQYF	TRBJ2-3	.	many	TRBV6-8
TGCGCCAGCAGCCCTTTGGGACGGCGGTATGGCTACACCTTC	CASSPLGRRYGYTF	TRBJ1-2	.	.	TRBV5-1
TGTGCCAGCAGCCAAAATCTTGGCAATCAGCCCCAGCATTTT	CASSQNLGNQPQHF	TRBJ1-5	.	.	TRBV6-7
TGTGCCAGCAGTTATAAACAGGGGGCATATGGGGCCAACGTCCTGACTTTC	CASSYKQGAYGANVLTF	TRBJ2-6	TRBD1	.	TRBV6-8
TGTGCCAGCAGGAGTAGCGGGAGGGGAGAGACCCAGTACTTC	CASRSSGRGETQYF	TRBJ2-5	TRBD2	few	TRBV6-7
TGTGCCAGCAGTTTACTCTGGACTAGCGGGAGAGTGAATGAGCAGTTCTTC	CASSLLWTSGRVNEQFF	TRBJ2-1	TRBD2	once	TRBV28
TGCGCCAGCAGCCAAGATCCAGGGACGGTCACCGGGGAGCTGTTTTTT	CASSQDPGTVTGELFF	TRBJ2-2	.	many	TRBV1
TGTGCCAGCAGTTTGGGTATCTATAAGCAGTACTTC	CASSLGIYKQYF	TRBJ2-7	.	.	TRBV28
TGTGCCAGCAGTGGGACTAGCGGGGCGTACAATGAGCAGTTCTTC	CASSGTSGAYNEQFF	TRBJ2-1	TRBD2	few	TRBV6-8